This T cell receptor beta chain was sequenced in a study of T cell changes during pregnancy in multiple sclerosis. The repertoire was sequenced with immunoSEQ multiplex PCR; TCRdb's copy has only in-frame clones and lacks some. Altogether 45,000 to 70,000 clones are present, 80% to 95% being singletons, with the ten largest covering about 2.5%. Germline trimming cut 4 bases from V and 3 bases from J; bases unmatched to any gene: 6. There are 17 residues in the CDR3. CDR1 SGHTA and CDR2 FQGNSA come from the germline V gene. The TCR originated in a female donor in good health, enrolled as a control in a pregnancy study. The chain employs TRBV7-2 and TRBJ2-3; the match to TRBD2 covers 14 bases. Sample: peripheral blood, taken in the third trimester of pregnancy. CDR3 region: CASSSRTSGRYTDTQYF. CDR3 DNA: TGTGCCAGCAGCTCAAGGACTAGCGGGAGGTATACAGATACGCAGTATTTT.